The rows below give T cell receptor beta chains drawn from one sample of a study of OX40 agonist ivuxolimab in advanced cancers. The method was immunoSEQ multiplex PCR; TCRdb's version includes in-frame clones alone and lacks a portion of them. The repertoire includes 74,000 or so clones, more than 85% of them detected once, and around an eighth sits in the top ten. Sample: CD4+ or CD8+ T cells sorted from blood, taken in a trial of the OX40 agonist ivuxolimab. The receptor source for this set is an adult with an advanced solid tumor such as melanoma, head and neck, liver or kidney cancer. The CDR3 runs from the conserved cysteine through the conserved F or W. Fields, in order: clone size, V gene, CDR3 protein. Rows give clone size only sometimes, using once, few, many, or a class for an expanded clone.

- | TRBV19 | CASSHVSWEQYF
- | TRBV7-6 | CASSPSGQVSERQYF
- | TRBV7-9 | CASSLGFYRPETQYF
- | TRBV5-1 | CASSPARGTSYEQYF
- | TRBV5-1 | CASSVGQGNTGELFF
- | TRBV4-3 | CASSPGAGAGELFF
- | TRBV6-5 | CASSYSPGQDLYGYTF
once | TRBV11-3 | CASSLGRGASTEAFF
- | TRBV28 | CASTRGDSLTDTQYF
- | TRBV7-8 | CASGTGRRPYTF
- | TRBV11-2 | CASSLAVASVDEQYF
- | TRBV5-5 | CASSPTGTGLYEQYF
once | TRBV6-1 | CASTPRVSSNQPQHF
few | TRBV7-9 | CASSLGQGPNQPQHF
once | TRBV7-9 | CASSLAQAGLNEKLFF
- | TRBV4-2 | CASSQGSRDGYTF
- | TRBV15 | CATSRTTGLLGTNEKLFF
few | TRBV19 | CASSIVPTGELFF
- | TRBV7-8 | CASSPQADNTEAFF
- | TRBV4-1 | CASSQGPLYRGRGETQYF